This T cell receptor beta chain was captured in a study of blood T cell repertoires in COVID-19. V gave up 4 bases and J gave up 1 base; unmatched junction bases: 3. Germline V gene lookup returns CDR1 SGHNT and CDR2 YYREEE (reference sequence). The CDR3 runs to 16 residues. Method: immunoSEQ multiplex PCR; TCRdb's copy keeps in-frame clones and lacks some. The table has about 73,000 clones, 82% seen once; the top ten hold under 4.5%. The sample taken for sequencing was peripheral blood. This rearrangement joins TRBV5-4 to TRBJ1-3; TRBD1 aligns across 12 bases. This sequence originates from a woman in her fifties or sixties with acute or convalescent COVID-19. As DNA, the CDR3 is TGTGCCAGCAGCCAGGGACAGGGGGCATCTGGAAACACCATATATTTT. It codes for CASSQGQGASGNTIYF.